The 24 T cell receptor beta chains listed next were all sequenced from one sample in a study of shared clonotypes between healthy human individuals. Profiled with immunoSEQ multiplex PCR; TCRdb holds only in-frame clones, not every one. The sample contains over 2 million clones, about 95% of which appear only once. Naive CD8 cells lacked CD45RO, underwent positive selection for CCR7 and left out terminally differentiated effector memory CD45RA+ cells. The sample consisted of naive CD8+ T cells sorted from blood. The receptors originated from a man between 18 and 35 years old in good health.

This clone has only a few counts. Other DNA variants within this sample encode the same CDR3. The chain carries TRBV9 and TRBJ1-1; no firm D call. V was shortened by 3 bases and J by 3 bases, with 6 bases between the two germline ends. The CDR3 totals 12 residues. CDR1 is SGDLS and CDR2 is YYNGEE in the germline V gene. CDR3 bases: TGTGCCAGCAGCGACGGGTACACTGAAGCTTTCTTT. Translation gives CASSDGYTEAFF.

The rearrangement joins TRBV7-2 to TRBJ1-2; D is possibly TRBD1 (5 bases). This CDR3 region has 16 residues. CDR1 SGHTA and CDR2 FQGNSA come from the germline V gene. The V gene lost 5 bases and the J gene lost 1 base, with 17 bases spanning the gap. The CDR3: CASSLRVVGGNYGYTF. The CDR3 nucleotides are TGTGCCAGCAGCCTAAGAGTGGTGGGGGGTAACTATGGCTACACCTTC.

The CDR3: CASSDHRTGDDTGELFF. Here the CDR3 DNA reads TGTGCCAGCAGCGATCACCGGACAGGGGACGACACCGGGGAGCTGTTTTTT. V usage is TRBV9 and J usage is TRBJ2-2; TRBD1 matches 9 bases. Germline lookup yields CDR1 SGDLS and CDR2 YYNGEE. This CDR3 comprises 17 residues. The V segment lost 3 bases and the J segment 3 bases; nucleotides outside the gene matches: 9.

The chain is built from TRBV6-5 and TRBJ1-1, with D possibly matching TRBD1 (5 bases). Trimming pared 6 bases from V and 6 bases from J, leaving 17 bases between. Germline V gene lookup returns CDR1 MNHEY and CDR2 SVGAGI. The CDR3 is made up of 14 amino acids. The CDR3 here is CASSRQLMGAEAFF. CDR3 coding DNA: TGTGCCAGCAGCCGACAGCTAATGGGTGCTGAAGCTTTCTTT.

The chain couples TRBV18 to TRBJ2-7; D not resolved. The CDR3 has 15 amino acids. CDR1 is KGHSH and CDR2 is LQKENI in the germline V gene. With 0 bases removed from V and 1 base from J, the gap between germline ends came to 10 bases. The CDR3 DNA reads as TGTGCCAGCTCACCACCGAGAGCTGATTCCTACGAGCAGTACTTC. This gives the protein CASSPPRADSYEQYF.

The V and J genes are TRBV5-1 and TRBJ1-4, with unresolved D. CDR1 SGHRS and CDR2 YFSETQ come from the germline V gene. This CDR3 has 13 amino acids. The V gene lost 2 bases and the J gene lost 5 bases, with 7 bases spanning the gap. The CDR3 reads CASSLWPNEKLFF. Here the CDR3 DNA reads TGCGCCAGCAGCTTATGGCCAAATGAAAAACTGTTTTTT.

The V and J genes are TRBV29-1 and TRBJ1-2, with D uncertain. CDR1 is SQVTM, CDR2 ANQGSEA, per germline. Trimming removed 8 bases from V and 4 bases from J, with 11 bases in between. This CDR3 spans 11 amino acids. The CDR3 sequence: CSFTALYGYTF. The DNA for the CDR3 is TGCAGCTTTACGGCCCTCTATGGCTACACCTTC.

The genes are TRBV27 and TRBJ2-5; 13 bases line up with TRBD2. The ends lost 2 bases at V and 4 bases at J; junction bases unmatched: 1. The length of the CDR3 is 15 residues. CDR1 and CDR2 from the germline V gene are MNHEY and SMNVEV (reference sequence). The CDR3 nucleotides read TGTGCCAGCAGTTTAACTAGCGGGGGGGCAGAGACCCAGTACTTC. It codes for CASSLTSGGAETQYF.

The chain combines TRBV19 with TRBJ2-7; maybe TRBD2 (5 bases). Germline CDR1 LNHDA, CDR2 SQIVND (reference sequence). The V and J ends lost 5 bases and 2 bases respectively, with 13 bases between them. This CDR3 comprises 14 residues. This CDR3 is CASSWGVGAYEQYF. The DNA for the CDR3 is TGTGCCAGTAGTTGGGGTGTCGGGGCCTACGAGCAGTACTTC.

Points on this clone: Other DNA sequences within the sample encode an identical CDR3. This chain connects TRBV30 to TRBJ2-1, with D uncertain. Trimming removed 2 bases from V and 7 bases from J, with 6 bases in between. Germline CDR1 GTSNPN, CDR2 SVGIG (reference sequence). This CDR3 has 11 amino acids. The CDR3 nucleotides are TGTGCCTGGAGTCTGGGGAATGAGCAGTTCTTC. Translated, it gives CAWSLGNEQFF.

The CDR3 DNA is TGTGCCAGTAGTATAGCCCAGGGAGTCACCGGGGAGCTGTTTTTT. Encoded protein: CASSIAQGVTGELFF. The genes are TRBV19 and TRBJ2-2; the D call may be TRBD1 or TRBD2 (5 bases each). The germline V and J ends were trimmed by 1 base and 4 bases, with 10 bases remaining between them. CDR1 and CDR2 from the germline V gene are LNHDA and SQIVND (reference sequence). The CDR3 covers 15 residues.

This chain connects TRBV29-1 to TRBJ2-7; TRBD1 aligns across 7 bases. The length of the CDR3 is 13 residues. V lost 4 bases, J lost 2 bases, and 5 bases stayed unmatched. Looked up from germline, CDR1 is SQVTM and CDR2 is ANQGSEA. The CDR3 DNA follows: TGCAGCGTTGGACAGGGCATTACCTACGAGCAGTACTTC. Amino acid sequence: CSVGQGITYEQYF.

The chain uses TRBV7-9 and TRBJ2-3, with a tentative D call TRBD2 (5 bases). The CDR3 extends over 13 amino acids. Germline V gene lookup returns CDR1 SEHNR and CDR2 FQNEAQ (reference sequence). V lost 2 bases and J lost 5, with 8 bases in between. The DNA of the CDR3 is TGTGCCAGCAGCTTAAGGGAGAGAGATACGCAGTATTTT. It translates to CASSLRERDTQYF.

The J gene is TRBJ2-7, the V gene TRBV6-1, with D unclear. The V gene lost 1 base and the J gene lost 3 bases, with 10 bases spanning the gap. The CDR3 loop spans 14 amino acids. CDR1 MNHNS and CDR2 SASEGT come from the germline V gene. The CDR3 protein is CASSEGAVIYEQYF. In nucleotides, the CDR3 is TGTGCCAGCAGTGAAGGGGCGGTGATCTACGAGCAGTACTTC.

The chain employs TRBV27 and TRBJ1-1, with D possibly matching TRBD1 (6 bases). V was cut by 1 base and J by 2 bases, with 17 bases left in between. The germline V gene has CDR1 MNHEY and CDR2 SMNVEV (reference sequence). The CDR3 is 17 amino acids. CDR3 protein: CASSLFPGAESNTEAFF. The CDR3 bases are TGTGCCAGCAGTTTATTCCCAGGGGCCGAATCTAACACTGAAGCTTTCTTT.

This chain connects TRBV29-1 to TRBJ1-1, with D hard to call. With 3 bases removed from V and 1 base from J, the gap between germline ends came to 12 bases. The CDR3 is 14 residues long. CDR1 and CDR2 (germline): SQVTM, ANQGSEA. CDR3 nucleotides: TGCAGCGTTGATGAATTTGGGGAGAACACTGAAGCTTTCTTT. It translates to CSVDEFGENTEAFF.

Note on this clone: The sample carries other DNA sequences with the same CDR3. The chain combines TRBV29-1 with TRBJ1-2, with D hard to call. This CDR3 is built from 9 residues. Trimming took 4 bases from V and 6 from J, leaving 3 bases between them. The germline V gene encodes CDR1 SQVTM and CDR2 ANQGSEA. CDR3 nucleotide sequence: TGCAGCGTTGCCGATGGCTACACCTTC. Its translation is CSVADGYTF.

Details on this clone: Other DNA sequences in this specimen translate into the identical CDR3. V gene TRBV5-6 combines with J gene TRBJ1-5; possibly TRBD1 for D (6 bases). This CDR3 has 15 residues. V lost 2 bases, J lost 6 bases, and 15 bases lay in between. Germline V gene data show CDR1 as SGHDT and CDR2 as YYEEEE. CDR3 amino acids: CASSLGGGGGQPQHF. The CDR3 DNA reads TGTGCCAGCAGCTTAGGGGGTGGAGGCGGTCAGCCCCAGCATTTT.

The V gene is TRBV28, the J gene TRBJ2-2; no firm D call. V was trimmed by 5 bases and J by 6 bases, leaving 13 bases between them. Per germline, CDR1 MDHEN and CDR2 SYDVKM. The CDR3 is made up of 14 amino acids. The CDR3 region has the DNA TGTGCCAGCAGTCCCACACTGGTTCCCGGGGAGCTGTTTTTT. Translation gives CASSPTLVPGELFF.

This chain uses TRBV27 with TRBJ1-1; 12 positions match TRBD1. This CDR3 is built from 18 residues. The junction had 11 bases not matched to a gene; V was cut back by 2 bases and J by 4 bases. Looked up from germline, CDR1 is MNHEY and CDR2 is SMNVEV (reference sequence). The CDR3 region is CASSLGPGTGGWGTEAFF. In DNA form, the CDR3 reads TGTGCCAGCAGTTTAGGCCCCGGGACAGGGGGCTGGGGCACTGAAGCTTTCTTT.

This chain joins TRBV6-1 and TRBJ2-7; D possibly matches TRBD1 or TRBD2 (6 bases each). Trimming stripped 6 bases from V and 4 bases from J, with 19 bases between. Germline V gives CDR1 MNHNS, CDR2 SASEGT. The CDR3 covers 15 residues. CDR3 loop: CASSPPGGWGYEQYF. The CDR3, as DNA: TGTGCCAGCAGCCCACCCGGGGGCTGGGGTTACGAGCAGTACTTC.

V gene TRBV18 combines with J gene TRBJ1-1; tentative D call: TRBD1 (5 bases). The germline CDR1 and CDR2 sequences are KGHSH and LQKENI. This CDR3 has 13 residues. V lost 8 bases, J lost 4 bases, and 14 bases lay in between. CDR3 protein: CASRAGVGTEAFF. DNA of the CDR3: TGTGCCAGCAGGGCGGGGGTAGGCACTGAAGCTTTCTTT.

A note on this clone: The identical CDR3 is also encoded by other nucleotide sequences in the sample. This chain uses TRBV11-2 with TRBJ2-1; D gene unclear. This CDR3 comprises 15 residues. The V and J ends lost 2 bases and 3 bases respectively, with 11 bases between them. The germline gives CDR1 SGHAT, CDR2 FQNNGV. CDR3 residues: CASSLSVTGYNEQFF. CDR3 DNA: TGTGCCAGCAGCTTAAGTGTTACTGGCTACAATGAGCAGTTCTTC.

This clone appeared once. V gene TRBV27 combines with J gene TRBJ1-2, with D possibly TRBD1 on 5 matching bases. V lost 5 bases to trimming and J lost 7 bases, with 17 bases between them. The CDR3 covers 14 residues. Germline CDR1 is MNHEY and CDR2 is SMNVEV (reference sequence). CDR3 protein: CASSPSLPGGGYTF. CDR3 bases: TGTGCCAGCAGTCCGTCATTACCCGGGGGTGGCTACACCTTC.